This is a list of T cell receptor beta chains from one sample in a study of radiotherapy plus CTLA-4 blockade in lung cancer. The data were produced by immunoSEQ multiplex PCR, yet TCRdb's version contains in-frame clones alone and is incomplete. This table has 95,000 to 150,000 clones, about nine tenths appearing once. This specimen was peripheral blood, taken from a patient treated with radiotherapy plus ipilimumab. The receptors originated from a human donor with non-small cell lung cancer that progressed on radiotherapy plus ipilimumab. Each CDR3 is given with its conserved first and last residue. Fields, in order: V gene, J gene, clone size, D gene, CDR3 DNA, CDR3 protein. D genes are given only for firm matches. Some rows have no size entry. The others give once, few or many, or a class for an expanded clone.

TRBV5-6,TRBJ2-1,-,TRBD2,TGTGCCAGCAGCGCGACTAGCGGGAGAGACTCCTACAATGAGCAGTTCTTC,CASSATSGRDSYNEQFF
TRBV5-1,TRBJ1-1,-,-,TGCGCCAGCCCCCGAAGAGGGAACACTGAAGCTTTCTTT,CASPRRGNTEAFF
TRBV5-1,TRBJ2-5,-,TRBD2,TGCGCCAGCAGCTTCCAGACTAGCGGGAAAGAGACCCAGTACTTC,CASSFQTSGKETQYF
TRBV6-5,TRBJ1-6,-,-,TGTGCCAGCAGTTACTCGTCGGGGGCTCCGAATTCACCCCTCCACTTT,CASSYSSGAPNSPLHF
TRBV18,TRBJ2-5,-,TRBD2,TGTGCCAGCTCACCACTTGCGGGAGGGGTTCAAGAGACCCAGTACTTC,CASSPLAGGVQETQYF
TRBV5-1,TRBJ2-1,-,-,TGCGCCAGCAGCTTGTTAGTCACAGGGCGCTCCTACAATGAGCAGTTCTTC,CASSLLVTGRSYNEQFF
TRBV7-2,TRBJ1-6,-,-,TGTGCCAGCAGCTCCTCGCTTGAGGGGAGCTCCTATAATTCACCCCTCCACTTT,CASSSSLEGSSYNSPLHF
TRBV9,TRBJ1-5,-,-,TGTGCCAGCAGCGAGGGACCAAGAAATCAGCCCCAGCATTTT,CASSEGPRNQPQHF
TRBV9,TRBJ1-2,-,-,TGTGCCAGCAGCGTAGGTGCCCCGAAGGGGGGGTACTATGGCTACACCTTC,CASSVGAPKGGYYGYTF
TRBV5-1,TRBJ2-1,-,-,TGCGCCAGCAGCTTGGGCAGGCACAATGAGCAGTTCTTC,CASSLGRHNEQFF
TRBV2,TRBJ1-5,once,-,TGTGCCAGCAGTGTAGGGAGGACGCTTGATCAGCCCCAGCATTTT,CASSVGRTLDQPQHF
TRBV30,TRBJ1-4,-,-,TGTGCCTGGAGTGGCAGGGGAAGTAAGCTGGGTGAAAAACTGTTTTTT,CAWSGRGSKLGEKLFF
TRBV5-1,TRBJ1-3,-,TRBD1,TGCGCCAGCAGCTTGGACGGAATAGGGGGCAAATCTTTGAACACCATATATTTT,CASSLDGIGGKSLNTIYF
TRBV18,TRBJ1-2,-,-,TGTGCCAGCTCACCACCGAGTAGGTGTACCTTC,CASSPPSRCTF
TRBV7-2,TRBJ2-5,-,-,TGTGCCAGCAGCTTAGCGGGAGTAGAGACCCAGTACTTC,CASSLAGVETQYF
TRBV14,TRBJ1-1,-,-,TGTGCCAGCAGCCCGATCAGTCCCCCCCGAGCAACTGAAGCTTTCTTT,CASSPISPPRATEAFF
TRBV19,TRBJ2-7,-,TRBD2,TGTGCCAGTAGTCCGGGTAGCGGGGGGGCCTACGAGCAGTACTTC,CASSPGSGGAYEQYF
TRBV6-1,TRBJ2-1,-,TRBD2,TGTGCCAGCAGTGCCTTGGACTTTAGCGGGAGGGCCCCGTTCTTC,CASSALDFSGRAPFF
TRBV6-1,TRBJ1-5,-,TRBD1,TGTGCCAGCAGTGTACAGGGGGCCCAGCCCCAGCATTTT,CASSVQGAQPQHF